This T cell receptor (beta chain) was obtained from a study of metastatic and nonmetastatic thyroid tumors (dated by TCRdb to about 2020). A note on the overall study: For patients with malignant and with benign thyroid disease, the researchers compared repertoires between peripheral blood samples and tumor or nodule tissue samples. Beyond this particular receptor, the publication reports: In both blood and tumor samples, TCR beta diversity was reported to be significantly higher in malignant tumors than in benign nodules.

No treatment had been received by any patient before thyroid surgery. Using T-cell receptor beta sequencing, the study looked back at clinical samples from patients collected from the early 2010s to the late 2010s. The CDR3 starts with the cysteine, ends with the phenylalanine, and has 18 residues. Of the read, only the CDR3 DNA is kept; its 54 bases are in frame from base 1. From V the trimming removes 1 base and from J it removes 0 bases, while the gene matches leave 5 bases of the junction unaccounted for. In the germline V gene (reference sequence), CDR1 corresponds to PRHDT and CDR2 to FYEKMQ. The library relied on PCR. Sequencing relied on an Illumina HiSeq 4000. High-throughput sequencing was used to profile the CDR3 region of the TCR beta-chain in every patient. The source study handled its data this way. The researchers built a classifier to tell apart papillary thyroid cancer patients with distant metastasis, based on CDR3 differences among clinicopathological groups. Repertoire diversity was assessed with the Shannon index, and tumor-blood repertoire similarity with the Morisita-Horn index. The public reads were reprocessed in TCRdb via fastp at Q25 and MiXCR, keeping in-frame beta chains. Here the V and J calls rest on TCRdb's processing, not on the authors' analysis. For this sample the table gives fewer than 25,000 clones, of which over 20% were detected only once. Around 13% of the sample is in the top ten clones.

This clone showed up many times. Its recognized antigen is unknown. Qualities for individual bases were not recorded, and no much larger clone is one base off. The chain employs TRBV13 and TRBJ2-5, with 13 junctional bases fitting TRBD2. The TCR was taken from a male donor with papillary thyroid cancer or a benign thyroid nodule (not recorded which). Some clones in this sample may be carry-over from other donors' samples. Material: blood. The CDR3 here reads CASSLVGLAGRDQETQYF. The nucleotide sequence reads TGTGCCAGCAGCTTAGTGGGACTAGCGGGACGGGACCAAGAGACCCAGTACTTC.